Shown below are 15 T cell receptor beta chains from a single sample sequenced in a study of blood T cell repertoires in COVID-19. Profiled with immunoSEQ multiplex PCR; TCRdb holds only in-frame clones, not every one. The sample has around 150,000 clones; 92% are singletons. The sequenced sample was peripheral blood. These receptors all stem from a man aged 30 to 39 with COVID-19, enrolled during active disease.

The rearrangement joins TRBV7-2 to TRBJ2-2, with 7 bases fitting TRBD1. The CDR3 sequence is 16 residues long. V trimming: 1 base; J trimming: 0 bases; junction bases outside the gene matches: 2. The germline gives CDR1 SGHTA, CDR2 FQGNSA. CDR3 loop: CASSLVGTANTGELFF. The CDR3 nucleotides are TGTGCCAGCAGCTTAGTTGGGACAGCGAACACCGGGGAGCTGTTTTTT.

This clone was seen a few times. The rearrangement joins TRBV19 to TRBJ1-1; 8 nucleotides line up with TRBD1. J was trimmed by 5 bases and V by 4 bases; bases with no gene match: 6. The CDR3 is made up of 14 amino acids. From germline, CDR1 is LNHDA and CDR2 SQIVND (reference sequence). Written as DNA, the CDR3 is TGTGCCAGTAGTAGACAGGGGAGGAGGACTGAAGCTTTCTTT. The encoded protein is CASSRQGRRTEAFF.

This clone was counted once. The V call is TRBV19, the J call TRBJ1-6, with 7 bases lining up with TRBD1. CDR1 is LNHDA, CDR2 SQIVND, per germline (reference sequence). CDR3 length: 15 amino acids. The J segment lost 9 bases and the V segment lost 3 bases, leaving 8 bases of the junction unmatched. The CDR3 bases are TGTGCCAGTAGTATCCAGCCGGGACAGAGTTCACCCCTCCACTTT. It encodes CASSIQPGQSSPLHF.

This clone has only one observation. The genes are TRBV19 and TRBJ1-6, with 7 bases lining up with TRBD1. J lost 5 bases, V lost 8 bases, and 3 bases had no gene match. Germline V gene data show CDR1 as LNHDA and CDR2 as SQIVND (reference sequence). This CDR3 spans 13 amino acids. Here the CDR3 DNA reads TGTGCCAGTTCAGACAGGGATAATTCACCCCTCCACTTT. This sequence encodes CASSDRDNSPLHF. Complete variable domain (other parts from reference TRBV19 and TRBJ1-6): DGGITQSPKYLFRKEGQNVTLSCEQNLNHDAMYWYRQDPGQGLRLIYYSQIVNDFQKGDIAEGYSVSREKKESFPLTVTSAQKNPTAFYLCASSDRDNSPLHFGNGTRLTVT.

The chain has TRBV6-5 and TRBJ2-7, with 9 bases aligning to TRBD2. The CDR3 runs 14 residues. V shed 4 bases and J 3 bases; nucleotides not matched to a gene: 4. The V gene's germline CDR1 is MNHEY and CDR2 SVGAGI. CDR3 sequence: CASSSSGADYEQYF. The DNA for the CDR3 is TGTGCCAGCAGTTCTAGCGGGGCAGACTACGAGCAGTACTTC.

J is TRBJ2-2 and V is TRBV3-1 (or the pseudogene TRBV3-2); D might be TRBD1 (6 bases). Trimming cost V 4 bases and J 3 bases, with 12 bases left between them. The CDR3 contains 15 residues. Germline loops: CDR1 LGHDT, CDR2 YNNKEL (reference sequence). CDR3 nucleotides: TGTGCCAGCAGCCGTCAGGGGACCTACACCGGGGAGCTGTTTTTT. Its protein product is CASSRQGTYTGELFF.

The gene calls are TRBV15 and TRBJ1-4, with 9 bases aligning to TRBD1. Unmatched junction bases numbered 6, after V lost 5 bases and J lost 5 bases. Germline V gives CDR1 LNHNV, CDR2 YYDKDF (reference sequence). The CDR3 runs to 15 residues. The CDR3 region is CATSRWTGDNEKLFF. The CDR3 coding sequence is TGTGCCACCAGCCGTTGGACAGGGGACAATGAAAAACTGTTTTTT.

The chain is built from TRBV28 and TRBJ1-5; 9 positions match TRBD1. V shed 6 bases and J 5 bases; nucleotides not matched to a gene: 5. The germline V gene has CDR1 MDHEN and CDR2 SYDVKM. CDR3 length: 14 residues. The CDR3 protein is CASRPGTGHQPQHF. Written as DNA, the CDR3 is TGTGCCAGCAGACCCGGGACAGGGCATCAGCCCCAGCATTTT. The full variable domain, its missing parts supplied by reference TRBV28 and TRBJ1-5, is DVKVTQSSRYLVKRTGEKVFLECVQDMDHENMFWYRQDPGLGLRLIYFSYDVKMKEKGDIPEGYSVSREKKERFSLILESASTNQTSMYLCASRPGTGHQPQHFGDGTRLSIL.

V gene TRBV24-1 combines with J gene TRBJ1-1, with a weak D call TRBD1 (6 bases). The CDR3 is 15 residues long. V was shortened by 9 bases and J by 6 bases, with 22 bases between the two germline ends. Germline V CDR1 and CDR2: KGHDR, SFDVKD. The CDR3 nucleotides are TGTGCCACCTCAGTTGCTTCAGGGGACACGGCTGAAGCTTTCTTT. It codes for CATSVASGDTAEAFF.

The V gene is TRBV19, the J gene TRBJ2-5, with 12 nucleotides matching TRBD2. The V and J ends lost 4 bases and 3 bases, in that order; junction bases with no gene match: 15. Germline assignment: CDR1 LNHDA and CDR2 SQIVND (reference sequence). The CDR3 has 19 residues. This CDR3 is CASSTIGTSGPRGKETQYF. The CDR3 coding sequence is TGTGCCAGTAGTACAATTGGGACTAGCGGGCCGCGTGGGAAAGAGACCCAGTACTTC.

This chain uses TRBV27 with TRBJ1-5, with a possible D match to TRBD1 (6 bases). Trimming shortened V by 5 bases and J by 0 bases, and 14 bases separated the two germline ends. The CDR3 spans 16 residues. Germline values: CDR1 MNHEY, CDR2 SMNVEV (reference sequence). The CDR3 sequence is CASSALQGDSNQPQHF. The CDR3 nucleotides read TGTGCCAGCAGTGCCCTACAGGGAGATAGCAATCAGCCCCAGCATTTT.

The rearrangement joins TRBV7-8 to TRBJ2-7; TRBD1 matches 7 bases. The junction had 10 bases not matched to a gene; V was cut back by 5 bases and J by 3 bases. Germline V CDR1 and CDR2: SGHVS, FQNEAQ. The CDR3 length is 15 residues. CDR3 bases: TGTGCCAGCAGCGGCCCGACAGGGTGGGGCTACGAGCAGTACTTC. It yields the protein CASSGPTGWGYEQYF.

This chain uses TRBV5-1 with TRBJ2-1; tentatively, D is TRBD2 (5 bases). V was shortened by 0 bases and J by 0 bases, with 7 bases between the two germline ends. Germline CDR1 is SGHRS and CDR2 is YFSETQ. CDR3 length: 15 amino acids. In nucleotides, the CDR3 is TGCGCCAGCAGCTTGGATGCGGGCTCCTACAATGAGCAGTTCTTC. It translates to CASSLDAGSYNEQFF.

The gene calls are TRBV2 and TRBJ2-2, with 7 bases matching TRBD1. The CDR3 has 16 residues. Germline V gene data show CDR1 as SNHLY and CDR2 as FYNNEI. Trimming at V came to 10 bases and at J to 5 bases, leaving 16 bases not matched to a gene. CDR3 loop: CATEDGTVRGTGELFF. The CDR3 DNA reads TGTGCCACCGAGGACGGGACAGTACGAGGGACCGGGGAGCTGTTTTTT.

About this clone itself: This specimen includes other DNA sequences encoding the same CDR3. J is TRBJ1-1 and V is TRBV19; D may be TRBD1 (5 bases). This CDR3 region has 12 residues. V lost 6 bases and J lost 5, with 10 bases in between. Looked up from germline, CDR1 is LNHDA and CDR2 is SQIVND (reference sequence). Here the CDR3 DNA reads TGTGCCAGTAGGCAGGGTTTGACTGAAGCTTTCTTT. As protein: CASRQGLTEAFF.